This T cell receptor beta chain is drawn from a study of T-cell memory formation after mild COVID-19. Whole-study results and caveats: Detection of some responders pre-infection suggested pre-existing cross-reactive memory T cells participated. Among contracting clones, CD4+ were mainly CM/EM and CD8+ enriched in EMRA.

This clonotype has ten or more counts. Its antigen remains unidentified. A 5'RACE reaction primed in the constant segment made cDNA libraries of TCR alpha and TCR beta, and these carried sample barcodes and UMIs. TCRdb redid the calling of the 5' RACE reads with MiXCR, one entry per CDR3 protein. The table shows roughly 130,000 distinct CDR3 sequences, with about 6% occurring only once. Sequencing used PBMCs or a T cell subset sorted from them (not recorded which). The sequence derives from an adult woman who had mild COVID-19 (a few samples of this study predate the infection). Cell type and time point are not known.

CDR3 bases: TGTGCCAGCAGCCCCGGACAGCGTGCTAGCACAGATACGCAGTATTTT. It encodes CASSPGQRASTDTQYF. The J gene is TRBJ2-3, the V gene TRBV7-9, with D perhaps TRBD1 (6 bases). The V gene's germline CDR1 is SEHNR and CDR2 FQNEAQ (reference sequence). The CDR3 extends over 16 amino acids. Trimming left V 5 bases short and J 0 bases short, with 15 bases between.